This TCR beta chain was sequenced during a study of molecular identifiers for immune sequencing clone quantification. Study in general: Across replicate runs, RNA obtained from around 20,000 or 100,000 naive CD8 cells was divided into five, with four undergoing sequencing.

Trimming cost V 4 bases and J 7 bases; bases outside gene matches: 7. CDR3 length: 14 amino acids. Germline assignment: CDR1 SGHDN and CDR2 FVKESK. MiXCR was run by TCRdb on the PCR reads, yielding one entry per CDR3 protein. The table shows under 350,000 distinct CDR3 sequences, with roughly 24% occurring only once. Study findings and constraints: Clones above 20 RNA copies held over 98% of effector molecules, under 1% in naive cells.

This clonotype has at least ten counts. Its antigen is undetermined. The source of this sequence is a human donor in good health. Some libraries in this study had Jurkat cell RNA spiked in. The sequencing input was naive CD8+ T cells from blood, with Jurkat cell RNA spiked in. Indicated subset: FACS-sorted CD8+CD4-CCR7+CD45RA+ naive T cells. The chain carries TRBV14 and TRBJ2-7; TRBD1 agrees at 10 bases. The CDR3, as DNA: TGTGCCAGCAGCCCTAGGGACAGGGGTGGGGAGCAGTACTTC. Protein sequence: CASSPRDRGGEQYF.